This entry features one T cell receptor (beta chain) sequence. The CDR3 is 18 residues long. Germline CDR1 SGHNT, CDR2 YYREEE (reference sequence). V gave up 0 bases and J gave up 0 bases; unmatched junction bases: 10. PCR employed 60 Vbeta and 13 Jbeta primers. This table comes from immunoSEQ multiplex PCR, and its TCRdb copy is limited to in-frame clones, with some not included. The sample contains about 150,000 clones, around 78% of which appear only once. This sample was included in a study of cytomegalovirus exposure and HLA in healthy donors. This clonotype was sampled from a woman aged 40 to 49 in good health and CMV-seropositive. Input material: PBMCs. The chain is built from TRBV5-4 and TRBJ1-1; the match to TRBD1 covers 8 bases. This CDR3 is CASSLAFQTGVVNTEAFF. Here the CDR3 DNA reads TGTGCCAGCAGCTTGGCCTTTCAGACAGGGGTGGTGAACACTGAAGCTTTCTTT.